The present T cell receptor (beta chain) was sequenced within a study of control samples from healthy donors and cancer patients. With 7 bases removed from V and 3 bases from J, the gap between germline ends came to 22 bases. Per germline, CDR1 SNHLY and CDR2 FYNNEI. The CDR3 spans 16 residues. This clone was recorded once. Libraries were prepared by immunoSEQ multiplex PCR; TCRdb keeps only in-frame clonotypes and omits some of them. The sample shows around 90,000 clones, approximately 86% of them seen only once. The chain joins TRBV2 to TRBJ2-7, with D perhaps matching TRBD2 (7 bases). This receptor was identified in a man aged 25-45 years in good health. What was sequenced was blood. The DNA of the CDR3 is TGTGCCAGCACTGGGGAGGCGGGGGCCCTAGACTACGAGCAGTACTTC. It specifies CASTGEAGALDYEQYF.